This is a list of T cell receptor beta chains from one sample in a study of spatial heterogeneity in lung cancer. One entry per CDR3 protein, called by TCRdb with MiXCR from the 5' RACE reads. Of approximately 5,000 distinct CDR3 sequences listed, 22% were seen once; the top ten hold 7.5% to 10%. Sequenced here: lung tumor tissue, sampled at surgery. These receptors originate from a male donor with early-stage non-small cell lung cancer. Each CDR3 is given with its conserved first and last residue. D genes are given only for firm matches. The listing skips clone size in some rows; elsewhere it reads once, few, many or a size class.

abundance	d_gene	v_gene	j_gene	CDR3nt	CDR3aa
NA	NA	TRBV4-2	TRBJ1-6	TGTGCCAGCAGCCAAGATCGGGCGGGACAAACTAATTCACCCCTCCACTTT	CASSQDRAGQTNSPLHF
medium-sized	NA	TRBV19	TRBJ2-3	TGTGCCAGTAGTCCCGCGCGGTTCACAGATACGCAGTATTTT	CASSPARFTDTQYF
NA	NA	TRBV2	TRBJ2-1	TGTGCCAGCAGTCCGCGAAGGGGAAATTACAATGAGCAGTTCTTC	CASSPRRGNYNEQFF
few	NA	TRBV6-4	TRBJ2-1	TGTGCCAGCAGTGTCGGGACGGGTTCCTACAATGAGCAGTTCTTC	CASSVGTGSYNEQFF
NA	TRBD2	TRBV7-2	TRBJ2-3	TGTGCCAGCAGCTTGGCTAGCGGAAGCACAGATACGCAGTATTTT	CASSLASGSTDTQYF
NA	TRBD1	TRBV7-6	TRBJ2-1	TGTGCCAGCAGCTTAGCCGGGACAGGGAATGAGCAGTTCTTC	CASSLAGTGNEQFF
few	NA	TRBV14	TRBJ2-5	TGTGCCAGCAGCCAAGATCGGAAGGGGATTGCCGGTGGGGAGACCCAGTACTTC	CASSQDRKGIAGGETQYF
few	NA	TRBV7-2	TRBJ2-3	TGTGCCAGCACCAAGGGCCAGGAGGATACGCAGTATTTT	CASTKGQEDTQYF
NA	NA	TRBV3-1	TRBJ2-1	TGTGCCAGCAGCCAAGACGGGGGAAATGAGCAGTTCTTC	CASSQDGGNEQFF
NA	NA	TRBV5-6	TRBJ1-2	TGTGCCAGCAGCTTGAGAGGGGCAGGGTCGGGCTACACCTTC	CASSLRGAGSGYTF
large	NA	TRBV7-2	TRBJ2-3	TGTGCCAGCAGTTTTCCAACCGGGGGTGGAGATACGCAGTATTTT	CASSFPTGGGDTQYF
many	TRBD1	TRBV5-1	TRBJ2-5	TGCGCCAGCAGCTTGGAAACGGTGACAGGGGTTCTTGAGACCCAGTACTTC	CASSLETVTGVLETQYF
few	NA	TRBV4-3	TRBJ1-1	TGCGCCAGCAGCCCGTTAAACGAGGGTAACACTGAAGCTTTCTTT	CASSPLNEGNTEAFF
NA	TRBD2	TRBV5-6	TRBJ2-1	TGTGCCAGCAGCTTGACTTTGTTTAGCGGGGTAAATGAGCAGTTCTTC	CASSLTLFSGVNEQFF
NA	TRBD2	TRBV11-2	TRBJ2-1	TGTGCCAGCAGCTTGGGACTAGCGGGATACAATGAGCAGTTCTTC	CASSLGLAGYNEQFF
NA	NA	TRBV5-6	TRBJ2-7	TGTGCCAGCATCACCCGAGAAAACCCATCCTACGAGCAGTACTTC	CASITRENPSYEQYF
NA	TRBD1	TRBV20-1	TRBJ1-2	TGCAGTGCTAGATCGGACAGGGACTATGGCTACACCTTC	CSARSDRDYGYTF
NA	NA	TRBV7-2	TRBJ1-1	TGTGCCAGCAGCTTATGGGGCCAGAACACTGAAGCTTTCTTT	CASSLWGQNTEAFF
many	TRBD1	TRBV20-1	TRBJ1-2	TGCAGTGCTAGGACAGGGGGCGACTATGGCTACACCTTC	CSARTGGDYGYTF
many	NA	TRBV27	TRBJ2-4	TGTGCCAGCAGTCCGGACAGTCTAGCCAAAAACATTCAGTACTTC	CASSPDSLAKNIQYF
NA	TRBD2	TRBV12-3/TRBV12-4	TRBJ2-7	TGTGCCAGCAGCCCACTGACTAGCGGGACCTACGAGCAGTACTTC	CASSPLTSGTYEQYF
few	TRBD1	TRBV19	TRBJ1-2	TGTGCCAGTAGTATCAGGCGAATAGCCCGGGACAGTATTGTCGGCTATGGCTACACCTTC	CASSIRRIARDSIVGYGYTF
medium-sized	NA	TRBV6-6	TRBJ2-2	TGTGCCAGCACCGAATTCAAGGCGGCGACCGGGGAGCTGTTTTTT	CASTEFKAATGELFF
medium-sized	NA	TRBV6-1	TRBJ2-7	TGTGCCAGCAGTGGAGGACGGAATGAGCAGTACTTC	CASSGGRNEQYF
NA	NA	TRBV24-1	TRBJ2-5	TGTGCCACCAGTGTCGCCGGCCAAGAGACCCAGTACTTC	CATSVAGQETQYF
NA	NA	TRBV4-1	TRBJ2-5	TGCGCCAGCAGCCAAGAAGGCGAGACCCAGTACTTC	CASSQEGETQYF
few	TRBD1	TRBV12-3/TRBV12-4	TRBJ1-5	TGTGCCAGCGGGACGACAGGGGGAAATCAGCCCCAGCATTTT	CASGTTGGNQPQHF
NA	NA	TRBV18	TRBJ2-7	TGTGCCAGCTCACCAGGGCTAGTCAGCTTCCCTAACGAGCAGTACTTC	CASSPGLVSFPNEQYF
few	TRBD1	TRBV3-1	TRBJ1-3	TGTGCCAGCAGCATCACAGGGGGAAAAGGAAACACCATATATTTT	CASSITGGKGNTIYF
few	NA	TRBV6-4	TRBJ2-2	TGTGCCAGCAGCCTACTAGGAAACACCGGGGAGCTGTTTTTT	CASSLLGNTGELFF
NA	NA	TRBV7-2	TRBJ2-5	TGTGCCAGCAGCTTAGCACAGTACCAAGAGACCCAGTACTTC	CASSLAQYQETQYF
many	NA	TRBV4-2	TRBJ1-4	TGTGCCAGCAGCCACAACCCGGGCGGGAATGAAAAACTGTTTTTT	CASSHNPGGNEKLFF
many	NA	TRBV20-1	TRBJ1-1	TGCAGTGCTAAAGTGTACACTGAAGCTTTCTTT	CSAKVYTEAFF
many	NA	TRBV10-3	TRBJ2-2	TGTGCCATCAAACCGGGACCGACACCGAACACCGGGGAGCTGTTTTTT	CAIKPGPTPNTGELFF
many	NA	TRBV20-1	TRBJ2-1	TGCAGTGCCCCTTTTGGGCCTCTGCAGTTCTTC	CSAPFGPLQFF
NA	TRBD1	TRBV5-1	TRBJ2-7	TGCGCCAGCAGCTTGGTGGGACAGGGGCACTCCTACGAGCAGTACTTC	CASSLVGQGHSYEQYF
few	TRBD2	TRBV4-2	TRBJ2-7	TGTGCCAGCAGCCAGGAGGGCGGGAGGGCCAAAGAGCAGTACTTC	CASSQEGGRAKEQYF
once	NA	TRBV7-2	TRBJ2-1	TGTGCCAGCAGCTTAGGGCCCTCCAATGAGCAGTTCTTC	CASSLGPSNEQFF
medium-sized	NA	TRBV21-1	TRBJ1-6	TGTGCCAGCAACACAGGGTTGGCCCGGAGCATTGTGGCTTCACCCCTCCACTTT	CASNTGLARSIVASPLHF
medium-sized	TRBD2	TRBV12-3/TRBV12-4	TRBJ2-2	TGTGCCAGCAGCGGGGGGACTTACACCGGGGAGCTGTTTTTT	CASSGGTYTGELFF
many	NA	TRBV20-1	TRBJ2-7	TGCAGTGCTAGAGATCGCTCGTGGACAGTAGCCTACGAGCAGTACTTC	CSARDRSWTVAYEQYF
large	TRBD2	TRBV20-1	TRBJ2-7	TGCAGTGCTAGAGACGCTAGCGGGAGCTACGAGCAGTACTTC	CSARDASGSYEQYF
NA	TRBD1	TRBV6-2/TRBV6-3	TRBJ1-5	TGTGCCAGCAGGCCCGACAGGGGGCGTTGGAATCAGCCCCAGCATTTT	CASRPDRGRWNQPQHF
medium-sized	TRBD1	TRBV7-2	TRBJ2-1	TGTGCCAGCAGCTTAGCCTCCGGGACAGGGGCTCAAAGCCGGAGGTTCTTC	CASSLASGTGAQSRRFF
NA	NA	TRBV7-9	TRBJ2-5	TGTGCCAGCAGCCCCAGGGTGCTTGACCAAGAGACCCAGTACTTC	CASSPRVLDQETQYF
few	NA	TRBV5-4	TRBJ2-1	TGTGCCAGCAGCTTCGCGGGGAGCTCCTACAATGAGCAGTTCTTC	CASSFAGSSYNEQFF
few	TRBD1	TRBV29-1	TRBJ1-2	TGCAGCGTAGTAGGATCGGGACAGGGGGCCCATGGCTACACCTTC	CSVVGSGQGAHGYTF
NA	NA	TRBV28	TRBJ2-2	TGTGCCAGCGGTAGACTAGCGAACACCGGGGAGCTGTTTTTT	CASGRLANTGELFF
NA	NA	TRBV20-1	TRBJ1-5	TGCAGTGCTAGAGATTACAGGGCAGTTGATCAGCCCCAGCATTTT	CSARDYRAVDQPQHF
medium-sized	NA	TRBV7-9	TRBJ1-1	TGTGCCAGCAGCTGGGTCGGAAACACTGAAGCTTTCTTT	CASSWVGNTEAFF
large	NA	TRBV27	TRBJ1-1	TGTGCCAGCAGTTTAAAGGGTTTGAACACTGAAGCTTTCTTT	CASSLKGLNTEAFF
medium-sized	NA	TRBV7-9	TRBJ2-1	TGTGCCAGCAGCCCCGCGGTCAATCACAATGAGCAGTTCTTC	CASSPAVNHNEQFF
medium-sized	NA	TRBV7-2	TRBJ2-7	TGTGCCAGCAGCTTAGCGATTTCGGGTTCCTACGAGCAGTACTTC	CASSLAISGSYEQYF
medium-sized	TRBD2	TRBV20-1	TRBJ2-5	TGCAGTGCTAGACCCGGGACTACCAAAGAGACCCAGTACTTC	CSARPGTTKETQYF
NA	NA	TRBV11-2	TRBJ2-1	TGTGCCAGCAGCTTAGGTGGTATGTCCTCTAAGGAGCAGTTCTTC	CASSLGGMSSKEQFF
NA	NA	TRBV9	TRBJ2-7	TGTGCCAGCAGCGTAGATCTGGGGTACGAGCAGTACTTC	CASSVDLGYEQYF
medium-sized	TRBD2	TRBV29-1	TRBJ2-5	TGCAGGCAGGGGTGGGGACTAGCGGGAGGAAGTTCACGAGAGACCCAGTACTTC	CRQGWGLAGGSSRETQYF
few	NA	TRBV20-1	TRBJ2-1	TGCAGTGCTAGAGATCCTAGGACACCCTTGGATGAGCAGTTCTTC	CSARDPRTPLDEQFF
medium-sized	TRBD1	TRBV10-1	TRBJ1-5	TGCGCCAGCAGTTGGACAGGTGGTTGCAATCAGCCCCAGCATTTT	CASSWTGGCNQPQHF
many	TRBD2	TRBV29-1	TRBJ2-1	TGCAGCGTTGAAGATACGGGACTAGCGGGCTCCTACAATGAGCAGTTCTTC	CSVEDTGLAGSYNEQFF